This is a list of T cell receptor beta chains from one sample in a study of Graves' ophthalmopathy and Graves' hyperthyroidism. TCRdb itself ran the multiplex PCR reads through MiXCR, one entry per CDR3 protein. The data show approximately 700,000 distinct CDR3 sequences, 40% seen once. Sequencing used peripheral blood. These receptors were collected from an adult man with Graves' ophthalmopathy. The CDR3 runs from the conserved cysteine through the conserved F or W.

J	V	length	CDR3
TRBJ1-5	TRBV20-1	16	CSAREGQGKSNQPQHF
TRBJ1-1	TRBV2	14	CASSDPPEVTEAFF
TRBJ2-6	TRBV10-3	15	CASTDGPSGANVLTF
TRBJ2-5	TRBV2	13	CASSDNPDQPQYF
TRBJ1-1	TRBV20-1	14	CSATPGGKNTEAFF
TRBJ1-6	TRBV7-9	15	CASSLPGLVNSPLHF
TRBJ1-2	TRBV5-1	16	CASSPGAGGANYGYTF
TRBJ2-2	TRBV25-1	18	CASSYKAGGISYTGELFF
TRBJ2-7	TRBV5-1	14	CASTTGTGPSEQYF
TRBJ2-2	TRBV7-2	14	CASSPYRDPGELFF
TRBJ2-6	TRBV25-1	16	CASSLRDRAGANVLTF
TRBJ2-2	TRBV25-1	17	CASSPAGQPRGTGELFF
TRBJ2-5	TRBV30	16	CACTPDRRWGTKTQYF
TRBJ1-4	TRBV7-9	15	CASSSQAGYLEKLFF
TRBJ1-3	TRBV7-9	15	CVSRGAAGSGNTIYF
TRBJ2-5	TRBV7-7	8	CASRTQYF
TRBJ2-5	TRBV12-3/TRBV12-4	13	CASSLLVEETQYF
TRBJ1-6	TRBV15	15	CATSRMDGDNSPLHF
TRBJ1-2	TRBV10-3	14	CAAAGQGADYGYTF
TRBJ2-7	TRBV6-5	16	CASSYLGLAGGREQYF
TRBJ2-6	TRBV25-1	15	CASSPDRVGANVLTF